What follows are 16 T cell receptor beta chains derived from one specimen sequenced in a study of T cell changes during pregnancy in multiple sclerosis. This table comes from immunoSEQ multiplex PCR, and its TCRdb copy is limited to in-frame clones, with some not included. The table shows roughly 25,000 clones, with 89% occurring only once. The sample was CD8+ T cells from peripheral blood mononuclear cells, taken in the second trimester of pregnancy. Receptors were obtained from a female donor with multiple sclerosis, enrolled in a pregnancy study.

The chain employs TRBV6-5 and TRBJ1-1, with D hard to call. The ends were cut back, 4 bases at V and 4 bases at J, with 4 bases in the middle. The CDR3 is 11 amino acids. The germline V gene has CDR1 MNHEY and CDR2 SVGAGI. Written as DNA, the CDR3 is TGTGCCAGCAGTTTCGGCACTGAAGCTTTCTTT. Translated, it gives CASSFGTEAFF.

A single count supports this clone. The rearrangement links TRBV15 to TRBJ2-7, with D perhaps TRBD1 (6 bases). The CDR3 runs 15 residues. Trimming left V 4 bases short and J 0 bases short, with 13 bases between. Germline assignment: CDR1 LNHNV and CDR2 YYDKDF (reference sequence). Written as DNA, the CDR3 is TGTGCCACCAGCATATCCCTGGACAGCTCCTACGAGCAGTACTTC. Translation gives CATSISLDSSYEQYF.

This sequence joins TRBV28 and TRBJ2-7, with TRBD2 matching 7 bases. V trimming: 7 bases; J trimming: 1 base; junction bases outside the gene matches: 4. CDR3 length equals 13 residues. Germline-derived CDR1 and CDR2 are MDHEN and SYDVKM. In nucleotides, the CDR3 is TGTGCCAGCACTAGCGGCAATTCCTACGAGCAGTACTTC. This codes for CASTSGNSYEQYF.

CDR3 bases: TGTGCCAGCAGCAAAGACGGACAGGGCAATCAGCCCCAGCATTTT. It is translated as CASSKDGQGNQPQHF. The rearrangement links TRBV21-1 to TRBJ1-5; the table's TRBD1 call for D was not verified on the DNA. TRBV21-1 has pseudogene status. The CDR3 runs 15 residues.

J is TRBJ1-2 and V is TRBV27; D uncertain. The V gene lost 5 bases and the J gene lost 4 bases, with 11 bases spanning the gap. Germline values: CDR1 MNHEY, CDR2 SMNVEV (reference sequence). The CDR3 runs 13 residues. The CDR3 DNA is TGTGCCAGCAGTCCTATACCCTCCTATGGCTACACCTTC. This gives the protein CASSPIPSYGYTF.

The V gene is TRBV4-1, the J gene TRBJ1-1, with 9 nucleotides matching TRBD1. The CDR3 runs 16 residues. Germline CDR1 reads MGHRA; CDR2 reads YSYEKL. V trimming: 6 bases; J trimming: 0 bases; junction bases outside the gene matches: 8. The CDR3, as DNA: TGCGCCAGCAGAGAACAGGGGGCTCTTCTGAACACTGAAGCTTTCTTT. This gives the protein CASREQGALLNTEAFF.

The chain carries TRBV27 and TRBJ1-4; D gene uncertain. The V end was cut by 2 bases, the J end by 6 bases, with 10 bases between. CDR3 length equals 14 residues. In germline, CDR1 is MNHEY, CDR2 SMNVEV (reference sequence). The CDR3, as DNA: TGTGCCAGCAGTTTAAGGCGGGGTTATGAAAAACTGTTTTTT. Translated: CASSLRRGYEKLFF.

This clone was seen just once. The chain is built from TRBV4-2 and TRBJ2-7, with 7 bases identical to TRBD1. The CDR3 is made up of 15 amino acids. Germline V CDR1 and CDR2: LGHNA, YNFKEQ. Trimming cost V 1 base and J 2 bases; bases outside gene matches: 5. The DNA of the CDR3 is TGTGCCAGCAGCCAAGGGACGGGACAGCCCTACGAGCAGTACTTC. Protein sequence: CASSQGTGQPYEQYF.

This clone appeared once. V and J are TRBV14 and TRBJ1-1; possibly TRBD1 for D (6 bases). Trimming shortened V by 5 bases and J by 0 bases, and 13 bases separated the two germline ends. CDR3 length: 15 residues. CDR1 is SGHDN and CDR2 is FVKESK in the germline V gene. CDR3 sequence (DNA): TGTGCCAGCAGCAAAAACAGGGTTATGAACACTGAAGCTTTCTTT. As protein: CASSKNRVMNTEAFF.

The chain joins TRBV30 to TRBJ1-1; TRBD1 is a possible D gene (5 bases). The CDR3 has 13 amino acids. Per germline, CDR1 GTSNPN and CDR2 SVGIG (reference sequence). V lost 2 bases to trimming and J lost 1 base, with 8 bases between them. The CDR3 coding sequence is TGTGCCTGGAGTCCAACAGGGAACACTGAAGCTTTCTTT. This sequence encodes CAWSPTGNTEAFF.

This chain connects TRBV5-8 to TRBJ2-7; TRBD1 matches 8 bases. Germline V gives CDR1 SGHTS, CDR2 YDEGEE. The CDR3 sequence is 17 residues long. V dropped 0 bases and J dropped 2; count of bases not matched to a gene: 10. The DNA for the CDR3 is TGTGCCAGCAGCTTGGTGGAGGGGACAGGCTTCGCCTACGAGCAGTACTTC. Translation gives CASSLVEGTGFAYEQYF.

The CDR3 here is CASSLLVRGYGYTF. In nucleotides, the CDR3 is TGTGCCAGCAGTTTGTTGGTCAGGGGGTATGGCTACACCTTC. The chain recombines TRBV28 with TRBJ1-2, with 7 bases identical to TRBD1. The V and J ends lost 3 bases and 5 bases, in that order; junction bases with no gene match: 6. There are 14 residues in the CDR3. Germline-derived CDR1 and CDR2 are MDHEN and SYDVKM.

V gene TRBV29-1 combines with J gene TRBJ2-7; 8 nucleotides align to TRBD2. Germline V lookup: CDR1 SQVTM, CDR2 ANQGSEA. The CDR3 spans 15 residues. With V trimmed by 0 bases and J by 2 bases, 6 bases remained unmatched. The CDR3 region has the DNA TGCAGCGTTGAAGATGGGACTAGTGAAACCTACGAGCAGTACTTC. As protein: CSVEDGTSETYEQYF.

The chain links TRBV6-1 to TRBJ2-3; tentatively, D is TRBD2 (5 bases). The CDR3 length is 11 residues. Germline CDR1 MNHNS, CDR2 SASEGT. V was trimmed by 6 bases and J by 6 bases, leaving 7 bases between them. CDR3 in amino acids: CASRGGDTQYF. In DNA, the CDR3 is TGTGCCAGCAGGGGCGGGGATACGCAGTATTTT.

This chain links TRBV28 with TRBJ1-1, with TRBD1 as a possible D gene (6 bases). This CDR3 is built from 14 residues. Trimming stripped 4 bases from V and 6 bases from J, with 15 bases between. Germline CDR1 is MDHEN and CDR2 is SYDVKM. The CDR3 region is CASSSHRAGAEAFF. CDR3 sequence (DNA): TGTGCCAGCAGTTCACACAGGGCGGGGGCTGAAGCTTTCTTT.

The chain couples TRBV18 to TRBJ2-7; 8 bases fit TRBD1. V dropped 3 bases and J dropped 1; count of bases not matched to a gene: 5. This CDR3 is 15 amino acids long. Germline V gives CDR1 KGHSH, CDR2 LQKENI. The CDR3 here is CASSPTRQGSYEQYF. The CDR3 nucleotides read TGTGCCAGCTCACCTACGAGACAGGGGTCCTACGAGCAGTACTTC. Full variable domain (missing parts from reference TRBV18 and TRBJ2-7): NAGVMQNPRHLVRRRGQEARLRCSPMKGHSHVYWYRQLPEEGLKFMVYLQKENIIDESGMPKERFSAEFPKEGPSILRIQQVVRGDSAAYFCASSPTRQGSYEQYFGPGTRLTVT.